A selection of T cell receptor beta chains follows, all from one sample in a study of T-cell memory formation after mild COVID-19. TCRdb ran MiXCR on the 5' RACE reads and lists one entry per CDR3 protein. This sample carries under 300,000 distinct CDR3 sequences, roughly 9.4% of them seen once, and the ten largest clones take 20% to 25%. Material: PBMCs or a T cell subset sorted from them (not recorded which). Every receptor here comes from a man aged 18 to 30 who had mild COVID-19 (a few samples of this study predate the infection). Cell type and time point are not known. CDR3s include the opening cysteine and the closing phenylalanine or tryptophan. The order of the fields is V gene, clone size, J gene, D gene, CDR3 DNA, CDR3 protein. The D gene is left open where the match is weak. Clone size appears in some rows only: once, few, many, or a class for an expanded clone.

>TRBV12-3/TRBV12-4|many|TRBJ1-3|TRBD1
TGTGCCAGCGGCACGGGGACAGGATACGGTGGAAACACCATATATTTT
CASGTGTGYGGNTIYF
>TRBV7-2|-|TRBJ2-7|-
TGTGCCAGCAGCACCCAGCAGGGCTACGAGCAGTACTTC
CASSTQQGYEQYF
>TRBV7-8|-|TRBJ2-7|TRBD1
TGTGCCAGCAGCTCTACAGGGGGCGTAATCTACGAGCAGTACTTC
CASSSTGGVIYEQYF
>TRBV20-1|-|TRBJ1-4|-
TGCAGTGCCCAGGTGGGGGGGAATGAAAAACTGTTTTTT
CSAQVGGNEKLFF
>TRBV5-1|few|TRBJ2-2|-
TGCGCCAGCAGCTCAGGGGTGTCCGGGGAGCTGTTTTTT
CASSSGVSGELFF
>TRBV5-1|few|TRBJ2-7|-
TGCGCCAGCAGCCGCGGGCAGGTAGGCGAGCAGTACTTC
CASSRGQVGEQYF
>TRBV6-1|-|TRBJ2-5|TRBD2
TGTGCCAGCAGTGAAGCAAGGACTAGCGGGCAAGAGACCCAGTACTTC
CASSEARTSGQETQYF
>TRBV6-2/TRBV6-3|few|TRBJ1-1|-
TGTGCCAGCAGTTACATAGGGATACCTGAAGCTTTCTTT
CASSYIGIPEAFF
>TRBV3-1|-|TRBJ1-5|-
TGTGCCAGCAGCCAGGACCCACCAGAGGGTCAAGATCAGCCCCAGCATTTT
CASSQDPPEGQDQPQHF
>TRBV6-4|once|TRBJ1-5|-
TGTGCCAGCAGTCTGGACAGTGCTCAGCCCCAGCATTTT
CASSLDSAQPQHF
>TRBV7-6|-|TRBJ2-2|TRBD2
TGTGCCAGCAGCCCCGGACTAGCGGGAGGGCCCGTCTACACCGGGGAGCTGTTTTTT
CASSPGLAGGPVYTGELFF
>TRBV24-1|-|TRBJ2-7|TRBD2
TGTGCCACCAGCTCCTCGGGAGGCTACGAGCAGTACTTC
CATSSSGGYEQYF
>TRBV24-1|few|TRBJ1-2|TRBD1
TGTGCCACCAGTGACCCCTGGACAGGGGAGGGCTACACCTTC
CATSDPWTGEGYTF
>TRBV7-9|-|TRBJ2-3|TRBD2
TGTGCCAGCAGCGGATCCGGGGGGGCCGGAGATACGCAGTATTTT
CASSGSGGAGDTQYF
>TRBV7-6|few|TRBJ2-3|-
TGTGCCAGCAGCTTAGCTTGGGGAGCAGATACGCAGTATTTT
CASSLAWGADTQYF
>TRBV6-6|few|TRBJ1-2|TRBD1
TGTGCCAGCAACCTACAGGGGGCGATTAGAAGCTACACCTTC
CASNLQGAIRSYTF
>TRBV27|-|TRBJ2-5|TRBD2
TGTGCCAGCAGGAGGGCTAGCGGACAAGAGACCCAGTACTTC
CASRRASGQETQYF
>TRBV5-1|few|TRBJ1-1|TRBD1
TGCGCCAGCAGCCAACAGGGGGCTGAAGCTTTCTTT
CASSQQGAEAFF
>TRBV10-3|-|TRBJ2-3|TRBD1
TGTGCCACCTTGGGACAGGCGGCGGATACGCAGTATTTT
CATLGQAADTQYF
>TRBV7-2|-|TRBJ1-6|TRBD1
TGTGCCAGCAGCTTCCGGGACAGTCCAAATTCACCCCTCCACTTT
CASSFRDSPNSPLHF
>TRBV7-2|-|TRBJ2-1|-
TGTGCCAGCAGCGGGATCTGGTACAATGAGCAGTTCTTC
CASSGIWYNEQFF
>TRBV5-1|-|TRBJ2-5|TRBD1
TGCGCCAGCAGGGCGGGACAGGGCTCCCAAGAGACCCAGTACTTC
CASRAGQGSQETQYF
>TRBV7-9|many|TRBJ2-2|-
TGTGCCAGCAGCACCTTTGACGCCGGGGAGCTGTTTTTT
CASSTFDAGELFF
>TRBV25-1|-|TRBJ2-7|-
TGTGCCAGCAGTGTTGCCCTCGAGCAGTACTTC
CASSVALEQYF
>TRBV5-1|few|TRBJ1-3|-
TGCGCCAGCAGCTCAAAAGGGGGTGACCTCTCTGGAAACACCATATATTTT
CASSSKGGDLSGNTIYF
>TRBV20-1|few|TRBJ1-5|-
TGCAGTGCTAGGATCGGAAACAATCAGCCCCAGCATTTT
CSARIGNNQPQHF
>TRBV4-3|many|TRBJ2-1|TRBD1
TGCGCCAGCAGCCAAGATGCGGACAGGGACTACAATGAGCAGTTCTTC
CASSQDADRDYNEQFF
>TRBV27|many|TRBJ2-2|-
TGTGCCAGCAGGGGTACAGCGAACACCGGGGAGCTGTTTTTT
CASRGTANTGELFF
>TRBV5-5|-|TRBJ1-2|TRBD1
TGTGCCAGCAGCCTGGGACAGCTATTGAACTATGGCTACACCTTC
CASSLGQLLNYGYTF
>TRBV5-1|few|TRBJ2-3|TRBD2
TGCGCCAGCAGCTCTCGGCGCGGGGGGGCAGTTTCGGATACGCAGTATTTT
CASSSRRGGAVSDTQYF
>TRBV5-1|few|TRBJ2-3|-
TGCGCCAGCAGCTTGGCCGCTGAGGGGACGCAGTATTTT
CASSLAAEGTQYF
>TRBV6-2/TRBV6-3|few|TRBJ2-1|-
TGTGCCAGCAGCAAAAATGATCACGGTCCGCAAGGGGCCTACAATGAGCAGTTCTTC
CASSKNDHGPQGAYNEQFF
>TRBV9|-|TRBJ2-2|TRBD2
TGTGCCATCAGCCCCCACGTGGGAGGGGCCGGGGAGCTGTTTTTT
CAISPHVGGAGELFF
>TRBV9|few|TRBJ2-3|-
TGTGCCAGCAGCCCACAGCCGTCTAGCACAGATACGCAGTATTTT
CASSPQPSSTDTQYF
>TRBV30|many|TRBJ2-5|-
TGTGCCTGGAGTGTACAGGGTGAGACCCAGTACTTC
CAWSVQGETQYF
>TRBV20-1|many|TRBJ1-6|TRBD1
TGCAGTGCTAGGTGGGGGACAGCAAAATCACCCCTCCACTTT
CSARWGTAKSPLHF
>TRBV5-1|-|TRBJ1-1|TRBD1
TGCGCCAGCAGCGGGACAGGTGAAGCTTTCTTT
CASSGTGEAFF
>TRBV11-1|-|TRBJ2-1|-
TGTGCCAGCAGCTACACGGGACCCCCGAGCTCCTACAATGAGCAGTTCTTC
CASSYTGPPSSYNEQFF
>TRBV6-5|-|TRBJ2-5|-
TGTGCCAGCAGCCCCCGGGCGCAGGGGACCGAGACCCAGTACTTC
CASSPRAQGTETQYF
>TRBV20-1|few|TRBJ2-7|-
TGCAGTGCTAGAGCAGGGCTAGCCTACGAGCAGTACTTC
CSARAGLAYEQYF
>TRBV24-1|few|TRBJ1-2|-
TGTGCCACCAACATCAAATGGATAGGACAGAATGCCTATGGCTACACCTTC
CATNIKWIGQNAYGYTF
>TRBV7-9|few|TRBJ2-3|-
TGTGCCAGCAGCTTCATAACTAGCACAGATACGCAGTATTTT
CASSFITSTDTQYF